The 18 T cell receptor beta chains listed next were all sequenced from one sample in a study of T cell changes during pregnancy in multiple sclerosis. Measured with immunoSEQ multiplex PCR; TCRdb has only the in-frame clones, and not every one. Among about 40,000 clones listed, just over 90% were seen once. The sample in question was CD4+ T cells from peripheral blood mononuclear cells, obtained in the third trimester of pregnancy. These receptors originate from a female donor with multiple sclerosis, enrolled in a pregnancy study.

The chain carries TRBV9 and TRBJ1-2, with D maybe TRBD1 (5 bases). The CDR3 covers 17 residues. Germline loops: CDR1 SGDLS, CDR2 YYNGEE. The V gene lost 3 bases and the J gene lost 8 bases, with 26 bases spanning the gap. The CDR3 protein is CASSAYPQGSVLYGYTF. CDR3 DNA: TGTGCCAGCAGCGCCTATCCCCAGGGATCGGTCCTCTACGGCTACACCTTC.

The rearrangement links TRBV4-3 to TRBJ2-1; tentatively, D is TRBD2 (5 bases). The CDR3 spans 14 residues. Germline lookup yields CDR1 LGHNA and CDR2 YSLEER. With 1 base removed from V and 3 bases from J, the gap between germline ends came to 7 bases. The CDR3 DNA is TGCGCCAGCAGCCAAGGGACTTTCTACAATGAGCAGTTCTTC. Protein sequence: CASSQGTFYNEQFF.

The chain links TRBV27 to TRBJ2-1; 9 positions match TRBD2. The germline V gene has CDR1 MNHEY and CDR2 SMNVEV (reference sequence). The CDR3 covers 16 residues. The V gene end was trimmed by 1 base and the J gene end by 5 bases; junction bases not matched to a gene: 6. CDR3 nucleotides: TGTGCCAGCAGTTTATTCGGCGGGAGGGACAACAATGAGCAGTTCTTC. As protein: CASSLFGGRDNNEQFF.

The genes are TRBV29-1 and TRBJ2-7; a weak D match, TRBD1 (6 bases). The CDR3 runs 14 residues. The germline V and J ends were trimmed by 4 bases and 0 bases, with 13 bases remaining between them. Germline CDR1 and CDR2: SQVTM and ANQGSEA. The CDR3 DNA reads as TGCAGCGTTGGGGGCCGGGACAACTCCTACGAGCAGTACTTC. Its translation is CSVGGRDNSYEQYF.

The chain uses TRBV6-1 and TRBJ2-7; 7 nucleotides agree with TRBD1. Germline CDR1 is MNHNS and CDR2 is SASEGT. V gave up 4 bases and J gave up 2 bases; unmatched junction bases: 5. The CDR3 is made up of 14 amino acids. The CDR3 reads CASSVTGTAYEQYF. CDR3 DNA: TGTGCCAGCAGTGTAACCGGGACAGCCTACGAGCAGTACTTC.

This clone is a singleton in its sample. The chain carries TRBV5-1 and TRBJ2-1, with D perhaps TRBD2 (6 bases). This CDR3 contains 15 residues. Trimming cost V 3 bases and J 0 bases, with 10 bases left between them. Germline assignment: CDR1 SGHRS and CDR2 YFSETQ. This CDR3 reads CASSSAGSSYNEQFF. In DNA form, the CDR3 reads TGCGCCAGCAGCTCGGCGGGGAGCTCCTACAATGAGCAGTTCTTC.

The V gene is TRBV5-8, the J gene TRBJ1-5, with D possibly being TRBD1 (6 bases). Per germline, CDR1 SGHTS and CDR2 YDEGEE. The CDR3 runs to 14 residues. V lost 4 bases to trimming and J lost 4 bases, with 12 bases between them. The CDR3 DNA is TGTGCCAGCAGCCTCCGGACAGAAAATCAGCCCCAGCATTTT. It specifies CASSLRTENQPQHF. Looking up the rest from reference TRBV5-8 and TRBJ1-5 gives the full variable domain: EAGVTQSPTHLIKTRGQQATLRCSPISGHTSVYWYQQALGLGLQFLLWYDEGEERNRGNFPPRFSGRQFPNYSSELNVNALELEDSALYLCASSLRTENQPQHFGDGTRLSIL.

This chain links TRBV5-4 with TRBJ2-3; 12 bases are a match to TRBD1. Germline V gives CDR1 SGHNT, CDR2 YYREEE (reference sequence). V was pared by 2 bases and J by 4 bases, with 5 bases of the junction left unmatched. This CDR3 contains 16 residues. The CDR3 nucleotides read TGTGCCAGCAGCTTAATGGGACAGGGGGCTTCAGATACGCAGTATTTT. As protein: CASSLMGQGASDTQYF.

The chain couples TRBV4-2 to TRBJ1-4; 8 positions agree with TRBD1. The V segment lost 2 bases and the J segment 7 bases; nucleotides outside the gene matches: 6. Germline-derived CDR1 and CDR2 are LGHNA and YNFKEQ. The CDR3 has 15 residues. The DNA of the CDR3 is TGTGCCAGCAGCCAAAGAACAGGGGGGGGTGAAAAACTGTTTTTT. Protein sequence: CASSQRTGGGEKLFF.

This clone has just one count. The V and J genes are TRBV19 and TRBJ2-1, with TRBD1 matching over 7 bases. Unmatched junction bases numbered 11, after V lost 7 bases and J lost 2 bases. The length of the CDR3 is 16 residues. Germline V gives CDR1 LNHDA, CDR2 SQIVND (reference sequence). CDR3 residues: CASNSRTGLAYNEQFF. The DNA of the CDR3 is TGTGCCAGTAACTCCAGGACAGGCCTTGCCTACAATGAGCAGTTCTTC.

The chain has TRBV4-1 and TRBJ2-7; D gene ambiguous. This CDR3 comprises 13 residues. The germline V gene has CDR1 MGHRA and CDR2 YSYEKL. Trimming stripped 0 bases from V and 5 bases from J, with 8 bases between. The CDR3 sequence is CASSQERGHEQYF. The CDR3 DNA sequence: TGCGCCAGCAGCCAAGAAAGAGGCCACGAGCAGTACTTC.

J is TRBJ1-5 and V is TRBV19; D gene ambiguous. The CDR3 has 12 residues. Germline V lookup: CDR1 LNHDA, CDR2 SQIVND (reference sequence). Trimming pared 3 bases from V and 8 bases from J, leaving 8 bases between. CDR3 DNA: TGTGCCAGTAGTATCCCCTATGAGCCCCAGCATTTT. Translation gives CASSIPYEPQHF.

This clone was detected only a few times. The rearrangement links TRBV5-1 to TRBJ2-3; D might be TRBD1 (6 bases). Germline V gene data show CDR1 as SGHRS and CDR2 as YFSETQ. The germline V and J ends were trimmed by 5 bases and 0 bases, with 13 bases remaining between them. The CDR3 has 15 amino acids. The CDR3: CASSDGTPSTDTQYF. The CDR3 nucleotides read TGCGCCAGCAGTGACGGGACACCAAGCACAGATACGCAGTATTTT.

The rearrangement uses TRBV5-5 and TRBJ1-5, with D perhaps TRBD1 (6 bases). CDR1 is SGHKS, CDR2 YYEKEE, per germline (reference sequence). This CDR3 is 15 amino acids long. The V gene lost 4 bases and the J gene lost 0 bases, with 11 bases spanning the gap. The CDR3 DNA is TGTGCCAGCAGCCAACAGGGCGGTAGCAATCAGCCCCAGCATTTT. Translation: CASSQQGGSNQPQHF.

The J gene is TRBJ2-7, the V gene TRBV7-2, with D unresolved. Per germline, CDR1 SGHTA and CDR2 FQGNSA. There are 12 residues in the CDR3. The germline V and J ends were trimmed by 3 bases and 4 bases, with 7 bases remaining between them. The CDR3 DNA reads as TGTGCCAGCAGCTTTCACGGTTACGAGCAGTACTTC. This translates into CASSFHGYEQYF.

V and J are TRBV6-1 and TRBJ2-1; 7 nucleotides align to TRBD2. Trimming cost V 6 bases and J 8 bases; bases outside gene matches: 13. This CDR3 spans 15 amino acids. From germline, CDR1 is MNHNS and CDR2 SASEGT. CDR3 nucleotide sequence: TGTGCCAGCAGGATCGTAAGCGGGGTGATCGATGAGCAGTTCTTC. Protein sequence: CASRIVSGVIDEQFF.

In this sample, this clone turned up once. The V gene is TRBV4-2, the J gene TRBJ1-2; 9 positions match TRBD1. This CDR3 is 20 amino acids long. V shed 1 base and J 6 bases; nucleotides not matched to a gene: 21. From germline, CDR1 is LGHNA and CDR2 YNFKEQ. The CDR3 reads CASSQAVFRNRTGVFNGYTF. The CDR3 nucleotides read TGTGCCAGCAGCCAAGCGGTATTTAGAAATCGGACAGGGGTTTTTAATGGCTACACCTTC.

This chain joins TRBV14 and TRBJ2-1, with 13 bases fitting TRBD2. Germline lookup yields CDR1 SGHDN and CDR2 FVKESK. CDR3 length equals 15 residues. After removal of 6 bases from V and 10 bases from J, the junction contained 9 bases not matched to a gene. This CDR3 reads CASSLGLAGRSEQFF. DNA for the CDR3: TGTGCCAGCAGTTTGGGACTAGCGGGAAGGTCGGAGCAGTTCTTC.